This passage covers 10 T cell receptor beta chains from one sample sequenced in a study of blood T cells in healthy people across ages. The use of a sample-barcoded 5' primer and a J-beta primer mix characterized a second PCR of about 7 to 12 cycles. One entry per CDR3 protein, called by TCRdb with MiXCR from the 5' RACE reads. This table holds around 1,500,000 distinct CDR3 sequences, approximately 42% found once. Sequenced: blood. These receptors were collected from a woman between 18 and 29 years old in good health.

The V gene is TRBV20-1, the J gene TRBJ2-1, with TRBD2 matching over 8 bases. Per germline, CDR1 DFQATT and CDR2 SNEGSKA (reference sequence). V lost 4 bases and J lost 4; bases outside the gene matches: 6. This CDR3 has 14 residues. CDR3 region: CSAISGGGYNEQFF. CDR3 in DNA: TGCAGTGCTATCTCCGGGGGGGGTTACAATGAGCAGTTCTTC.

About this clonotype itself: A read error is possible here, since a much larger clone lies one base away. The J gene is TRBJ2-7, the V gene TRBV20-1; the D is unclear. There are 12 residues in the CDR3. Germline V gene sequence: CDR1 DFQATT, CDR2 SNEGSKA (reference sequence). Trimming took 0 bases from V and 11 from J, leaving 14 bases between them. The CDR3 spells CSARDLLPEKYF. CDR3 coding DNA: TGCAGTGCTAGAGACCTATTGCCTGAGAAGTACTTC.

The rearrangement links TRBV2 to TRBJ1-2; D is uncertain. The V end was cut by 5 bases, the J end by 5 bases, with 12 bases between. Germline values: CDR1 SNHLY, CDR2 FYNNEI. CDR3 length equals 13 residues. CDR3 DNA: TGTGCCAGCAGTTTGGGCGTACAGTATGGCTACACCTTC. Translation gives CASSLGVQYGYTF. Combining the CDR3 with reference TRBV2 and TRBJ1-2 gives the whole variable domain EPEVTQTPSHQVTQMGQEVILRCVPISNHLYFYWYRQILGQKVEFLVSFYNNEISEKSEIFDDQFSVERPDGSNFTLKIRSTKLEDSAMYFCASSLGVQYGYTFGSGTRLTVV.

V usage is TRBV6-5 and J usage is TRBJ1-5; 10 nucleotides match TRBD1. This CDR3 spans 14 amino acids. V lost 6 bases to trimming and J lost 7 bases; unmatched junction nucleotides: 6. Germline CDR1 reads MNHEY; CDR2 reads SVGAGI. CDR3 bases: TGTGCCAGCAGGTGGACAGGGGGTGGGCAGCCCCAGCATTTT. Translated: CASRWTGGGQPQHF.

The chain links TRBV12-3 or TRBV12-4 to TRBJ1-2; TRBD1 is a possible D gene (5 bases). The length of the CDR3 is 14 residues. Trimming removed 5 bases at V and 7 bases at J, with 17 bases between. The CDR3 coding sequence is TGTGCCAGCAGTCCCCGGGACGGTCGGTCTGGCTACACCTTC. Protein product: CASSPRDGRSGYTF.

This clonotype showed up just a few times. J is TRBJ2-3 and V is TRBV29-1, with TRBD1 identical over 7 bases. The germline V gene encodes CDR1 SQVTM and CDR2 ANQGSEA. This CDR3 region has 12 residues. The CDR3 bases are TGCAGTTTAGGACAGGGCACAGATACGCAGTATTTT. This encodes CSLGQGTDTQYF.

The rearrangement joins TRBV6-5 to TRBJ1-4, with 9 bases identical to TRBD1. Losses at the gene ends were 6 bases for V and 8 bases for J; bases not matched to a gene: 7. Germline lookup yields CDR1 MNHEY and CDR2 SVGAGI. This CDR3 is built from 14 residues. Here the CDR3 DNA reads TGTGCCAGCAGAATGGGACAGGGAGGGGAAAAACTGTTTTTT. This codes for CASRMGQGGEKLFF.

This chain joins TRBV5-1 and TRBJ2-3, with TRBD2 identical over 9 bases. The CDR3 totals 16 residues. Per germline, CDR1 SGHRS and CDR2 YFSETQ. After removal of 4 bases from V and 2 bases from J, the junction contained 8 bases not matched to a gene. CDR3 protein: CASSLLAGGDTDTQYF. CDR3 DNA sequence: TGCGCCAGCAGCCTCCTGGCGGGGGGGGACACAGATACGCAGTATTTT.

This clonotype appeared once. The rearrangement joins TRBV7-9 to TRBJ1-1, with D possibly matching TRBD1 (6 bases). CDR1 SEHNR and CDR2 FQNEAQ come from the germline V gene (reference sequence). V lost 7 bases and J 3 bases, leaving 18 bases between the germline ends. This CDR3 has 15 residues. CDR3 residues: CASTTTGRSDTEAFF. CDR3 bases: TGTGCCAGCACAACCACAGGGCGATCTGACACTGAAGCTTTCTTT.

The chain combines TRBV28 with TRBJ1-1; no clear D. This CDR3 has 11 amino acids. Trimming stripped 2 bases from V and 7 bases from J, with 5 bases between. CDR1 MDHEN and CDR2 SYDVKM come from the germline V gene. CDR3 loop: CASSLMSEAFF. For the CDR3, the DNA is TGTGCCAGCAGTTTAATGAGTGAAGCTTTCTTT.